The present T cell receptor (beta chain) was sequenced within a study of blood T cells in healthy people across ages. This CDR3 is 15 amino acids long. Trimming took 5 bases from V and 11 from J, leaving 24 bases between them. The sample holds a few counts of this clonotype. Antigen specificity is unknown. There were at least 5 micrograms of total RNA extracted from every sample. Next came a second PCR, run for roughly 7 to 12 cycles, which used a sample-barcoded 5' primer along with a J-beta primer mix. TCRdb ran MiXCR on the 5' RACE reads and lists one entry per CDR3 protein. Of about 1 million distinct CDR3 sequences listed, 45% are singletons. Broader study findings: There was no known CMV status for donors, so expanded clonotype changes were possibly confounded. The lack of PBMC sorting stopped any conclusive naive versus antigen-experienced comparison.

The chain couples TRBV12-3 or TRBV12-4 to TRBJ2-5; D is ambiguous. The sample comprised blood. The sequence derives from a woman aged 60-75 years in good health. For the CDR3, the DNA is TGTGCCAGCAGTCCCCCCGCAGACGGGTACAATGAGCAGTACTTC. This encodes CASSPPADGYNEQYF.